This T cell receptor beta chain was identified during a study of cytomegalovirus exposure and HLA in healthy donors. On the study more broadly: HLA-typed donors were the source of tens of millions of unique TCRs, which an early data release held. Findings and caveats of the study: Sequencing had likely introduced a cluster of highly shared sequence variants as an artifact. Beyond CMV serostatus, there was no information to go on about immune exposure.

After removal of 6 bases from V and 3 bases from J, the junction contained 7 bases not matched to a gene. Germline assignment: CDR1 MDHEN and CDR2 SYDVKM. The CDR3 length is 14 residues. Researchers ran the PCR with 60 Vbeta and 13 Jbeta primers. Profiled with immunoSEQ multiplex PCR; TCRdb holds only in-frame clones, not every one. The sample shows under 250,000 clones, almost 85% of them seen only once. With respect to this clone: Its specificity is unknown.

The receptor was derived from a woman aged 45-65 years in good health and CMV-seronegative. Sequences were obtained from PBMCs. This sequence joins TRBV28 and TRBJ1-1; 7 nucleotides match TRBD1. The CDR3, as DNA: TGTGCCAGCAGCCGACAGGGAGAATACACTGAAGCTTTCTTT. This gives the protein CASSRQGEYTEAFF.